This T cell receptor beta chain was recovered during a study of blood T cell repertoires in COVID-19. The repertoire was sequenced with immunoSEQ multiplex PCR; TCRdb's copy has only in-frame clones and lacks some. The sample yields fewer than 300,000 clones, approximately 87% seen once. The CDR3 is 13 residues long. V lost 4 bases and J lost 5; bases outside the gene matches: 5. The germline V gene encodes CDR1 SNHLY and CDR2 FYNNEI. The sample taken for sequencing was peripheral blood. The TCR was taken from a woman in her twenties or thirties with COVID-19, enrolled during active disease. J is TRBJ2-7 and V is TRBV2; TRBD1 matches at 7 bases. The CDR3 protein is CASSGQGVNEQYF. In DNA form, the CDR3 reads TGTGCCAGCAGTGGACAGGGAGTGAACGAGCAGTACTTC.